What follows are 32 T cell receptor beta chains derived from one specimen sequenced in a study of coeliac disease. Findings of the study overall: Control samples showed higher TRB and TRG clonality than intraepithelial and lamina propria samples in active celiac disease.

Generated by immunoSEQ multiplex PCR, the TCRdb table keeps only in-frame clones and is missing some. The sample yields a few thousand clones, 66% seen once. Their recognized antigens are unknown. The sample taken for sequencing was intraepithelial lymphocytes from the gut. Source of these receptors: a woman aged 60-70 years with active celiac disease.

V and J are TRBV6-5 and TRBJ2-5; D possibly corresponds to TRBD1 (5 bases). The germline V gene has CDR1 MNHEY and CDR2 SVGAGI. V was shortened by 4 bases and J by 2 bases, with 14 bases between the two germline ends. The CDR3 is 15 amino acids. The CDR3 region is CASSFRRTPQETQYF. Here the CDR3 DNA reads TGTGCCAGCAGTTTCCGTAGGACACCGCAAGAGACCCAGTACTTC.

This chain connects TRBV2 to TRBJ2-5, with 8 bases that match TRBD1. The CDR3 has 12 amino acids. Germline CDR1 and CDR2: SNHLY and FYNNEI. Trimming at V came to 6 bases and at J to 5 bases, leaving 2 bases not matched to a gene. CDR3 sequence (DNA): TGTGCCAGCAGGGCAGGGGGCGAGACCCAGTACTTC. As protein: CASRAGGETQYF.

V is TRBV5-4 and J is TRBJ1-5, with TRBD1 matching 8 bases. Germline CDR1 is SGHNT and CDR2 is YYREEE (reference sequence). The CDR3 spans 12 residues. V lost 6 bases, J lost 7 bases, and 3 bases stayed unmatched. CDR3 coding DNA: TGTGCCAGCAACTACAGGGGGCAGCCCCAGCATTTT. This gives the protein CASNYRGQPQHF.

J is TRBJ1-2 and V is TRBV10-2; 8 bases match TRBD1. Germline CDR1 is WSHSY and CDR2 is SAAADI. With V trimmed by 6 bases and J by 5 bases, 2 bases remained unmatched. The CDR3 totals 12 residues. The CDR3 sequence: CASSGTGYGYTF. The CDR3 DNA reads TGCGCCAGCAGCGGGACAGGTTATGGCTACACCTTC.

The chain uses TRBV7-9 and TRBJ2-1, with D hard to call. CDR1 SEHNR and CDR2 FQNEAQ come from the germline V gene (reference sequence). V was trimmed by 5 bases and J by 2 bases, leaving 10 bases between them. This CDR3 comprises 14 residues. CDR3 nucleotide sequence: TGTGCCAGCAGCGATTCACAACCCTACAATGAGCAGTTCTTC. Its translation is CASSDSQPYNEQFF. Filled out from reference TRBV7-9 and TRBJ2-1, the complete variable domain reads DTGVSQNPRHKITKRGQNVTFRCDPISEHNRLYWYRQTLGQGPEFLTYFQNEAQLEKSRLLSDRFSAERPKGSFSTLEIQRTEQGDSAMYLCASSDSQPYNEQFFGPGTRLTVL.

The chain recombines TRBV2 with TRBJ1-5; 7 bases fit TRBD1. The CDR3 covers 14 residues. In germline, CDR1 is SNHLY, CDR2 FYNNEI. The V gene end was trimmed by 6 bases and the J gene end by 7 bases; junction bases not matched to a gene: 9. The chain's CDR3 is CASSTGNRGQPQHF. For the CDR3, the DNA is TGTGCCAGCAGCACCGGGAACAGGGGCCAGCCCCAGCATTTT.

The chain has TRBV6-5 and TRBJ1-2; D is unclear. Trimming left V 5 bases short and J 3 bases short, with 16 bases between. CDR3 size: 15 residues. Germline CDR1 and CDR2: MNHEY and SVGAGI. The CDR3 reads CASSRFAMADYGYTF. The CDR3 coding sequence is TGTGCCAGCAGTCGCTTTGCCATGGCGGACTATGGCTACACCTTC.

This CDR3 is CASSMARVWTSGRALNEQFF. In DNA, the CDR3 is TGTGCCAGCAGTATGGCCAGGGTATGGACTAGCGGGAGGGCCCTCAATGAGCAGTTCTTC. The gene calls are TRBV5-4 and TRBJ2-1; 15 bases match TRBD2. CDR1 is SGHNT and CDR2 is YYREEE in the germline V gene (reference sequence). The CDR3 runs 20 residues. Unmatched junction bases numbered 18, after V lost 5 bases and J lost 6 bases.

The chain joins TRBV7-2 to TRBJ2-7; TRBD2 matches at 13 bases. The V gene's germline CDR1 is SGHTA and CDR2 FQGNSA. The J segment lost 7 bases and the V segment lost 6 bases, leaving 9 bases of the junction unmatched. The CDR3 runs to 15 residues. The CDR3 bases are TGTGCCAGCAGTCGTGGACCGGGACTAGCGGGAGAGCAGTACTTC. It encodes CASSRGPGLAGEQYF.

The V call is TRBV19, the J call TRBJ1-1; D is ambiguous. The CDR3 consists of 15 residues. The germline V and J ends were trimmed by 3 bases and 6 bases, with 17 bases remaining between them. CDR1 and CDR2 (germline): LNHDA, SQIVND (reference sequence). As DNA, the CDR3 is TGTGCCAGTAGTATTTTAGCGGGCAGCGTACCTGAAGCTTTCTTT. Amino acid sequence: CASSILAGSVPEAFF.

This chain uses TRBV14 with TRBJ2-7, with D unresolved. CDR3 length: 15 amino acids. Germline values: CDR1 SGHDN, CDR2 FVKESK. V lost 0 bases and J 0 bases, leaving 9 bases between the germline ends. In DNA form, the CDR3 reads TGTGCCAGCAGCCAAGAGCTAGTCTACTCCTACGAGCAGTACTTC. Its translation: CASSQELVYSYEQYF.

The chain is built from TRBV27 and TRBJ1-4, with D possibly being TRBD1 (6 bases). There are 16 residues in the CDR3. Germline-derived CDR1 and CDR2 are MNHEY and SMNVEV (reference sequence). V was shortened by 6 bases and J by 3 bases, with 17 bases between the two germline ends. CDR3 DNA sequence: TGTGCCAGCAGAGGAAGGGGGAGACCCCCTAATGAAAAACTGTTTTTT. It yields the protein CASRGRGRPPNEKLFF.

This clone turned up a few times. The chain uses TRBV6-1 and TRBJ1-5; D is unresolved. There are 13 residues in the CDR3. Germline CDR1 and CDR2: MNHNS and SASEGT. The V gene lost 4 bases and the J gene lost 3 bases, with 7 bases spanning the gap. CDR3 sequence (DNA): TGTGCCAGCAGTGTTACAGTCAATCAGCCCCAGCATTTT. Its translation is CASSVTVNQPQHF.

This clone came up a few times. This sequence joins TRBV5-6 and TRBJ1-2, with a possible D match to TRBD1 (6 bases). V was pared by 0 bases and J by 4 bases, with 19 bases between. The CDR3 loop spans 17 amino acids. Germline-derived CDR1 and CDR2 are SGHDT and YYEEEE. CDR3 loop: CASSLALGEGQIYGYTF. The CDR3 DNA reads TGTGCCAGCAGCTTGGCATTAGGTGAAGGACAGATCTATGGCTACACCTTC. Using reference TRBV5-6 and TRBJ1-2 for the parts outside the CDR3, the full variable domain is DAGVTQSPTHLIKTRGQQVTLRCSPKSGHDTVSWYQQALGQGPQFIFQYYEEEERQRGNFPDRFSGHQFPNYSSELNVNALLLGDSALYLCASSLALGEGQIYGYTFGSGTRLTVV.

This chain uses TRBV15 with TRBJ1-4, with TRBD1 as a possible D gene (5 bases). V lost 3 bases, J lost 2 bases, and 13 bases lay in between. The CDR3 loop spans 16 amino acids. Looked up from germline, CDR1 is LNHNV and CDR2 is YYDKDF (reference sequence). CDR3 nucleotide sequence: TGTGCCACCAGCAGTCGGCCGGGGGTGACTAATGAAAAACTGTTTTTT. Encoded protein: CATSSRPGVTNEKLFF. Complete variable domain (other parts from reference TRBV15 and TRBJ1-4): DAMVIQNPRYQVTQFGKPVTLSCSQTLNHNVMYWYQQKSSQAPKLLFHYYDKDFNNEADTPDNFQSRRPNTSFCFLDIRSPGLGDTAMYLCATSSRPGVTNEKLFFGSGTQLSVL.

This chain connects TRBV18 to TRBJ1-2; 9 bases align to TRBD1. This CDR3 has 17 amino acids. Per the germline V gene, CDR1 is KGHSH and CDR2 is LQKENI. J was trimmed by 2 bases and V by 3 bases; bases with no gene match: 10. CDR3 in DNA: TGTGCCAGCTCACCCCAAGGCACAGGGGGCGCGAACTATGGCTACACCTTC. Protein sequence: CASSPQGTGGANYGYTF.

The rearrangement joins TRBV9 to TRBJ1-1; D not certain. The germline V and J ends were trimmed by 4 bases and 3 bases, with 13 bases remaining between them. CDR3 size: 14 residues. The V gene's germline CDR1 is SGDLS and CDR2 YYNGEE. The CDR3 reads CASSFLPSDTEAFF. The CDR3 DNA reads TGTGCCAGCAGCTTCCTTCCCTCGGACACTGAAGCTTTCTTT. Supplemented by reference TRBV9 and TRBJ1-1, the full variable domain reads DSGVTQTPKHLITATGQRVTLRCSPRSGDLSVYWYQQSLDQGLQFLIQYYNGEERAKGNILERFSAQQFPDLHSELNLSSLELGDSALYFCASSFLPSDTEAFFGQGTRLTVV.

This chain uses TRBV10-1 with TRBJ2-2; 7 bases match TRBD1. With 0 bases clipped from V and 3 bases from J, the junction kept 25 bases outside the gene matches. The CDR3 is 23 residues long. Germline V gene data show CDR1 as WNHNN and CDR2 as SYGVQD (reference sequence). This CDR3 is CASSESPPGRTGESARDTGELFF. The CDR3 DNA reads TGCGCCAGCAGTGAGTCTCCCCCCGGAAGGACAGGTGAATCCGCTCGGGACACCGGGGAGCTGTTTTTT.

The rearrangement uses TRBV27 and TRBJ1-5; D is uncertain. V was pared by 3 bases and J by 0 bases, with 3 bases between. CDR1 and CDR2 (germline): MNHEY, SMNVEV (reference sequence). The CDR3 sequence is 13 residues long. Here the CDR3 DNA reads TGTGCCAGCAGTTTGAGTAGCAATCAGCCCCAGCATTTT. It yields the protein CASSLSSNQPQHF.

The gene calls are TRBV7-2 and TRBJ1-2; possibly TRBD1 for D (6 bases). The germline V gene encodes CDR1 SGHTA and CDR2 FQGNSA. Trimming took 1 base from V and 1 from J, leaving 13 bases between them. The CDR3 is 16 residues long. The CDR3 DNA reads as TGTGCCAGCAGCTTAGGAGGACAGACTCTTAACTATGGCTACACCTTC. Its translation is CASSLGGQTLNYGYTF.

This clone has a handful of counts. The chain carries TRBV5-1 and TRBJ1-2; no clear D. The CDR3 sequence is 15 residues long. Germline assignment: CDR1 SGHRS and CDR2 YFSETQ. Deletions cut 0 bases from V and 2 bases from J, with 11 bases between. In DNA form, the CDR3 reads TGCGCCAGCAGCTTGGAATTGGGCAGAAACTATGGCTACACCTTC. This sequence encodes CASSLELGRNYGYTF.

The rearrangement joins TRBV19 to TRBJ2-3, with TRBD2 as a possible D gene (6 bases). The CDR3 is 16 amino acids. Germline values: CDR1 LNHDA, CDR2 SQIVND (reference sequence). Trimming removed 5 bases from V and 2 bases from J, with 17 bases in between. The CDR3 protein is CASSLRGLTHTDTQYF. The CDR3 DNA is TGTGCCAGTAGTCTGAGGGGACTGACTCACACAGATACGCAGTATTTT.

This chain uses TRBV19 with TRBJ2-5; 7 positions agree with TRBD1. CDR1 and CDR2 (germline): LNHDA, SQIVND (reference sequence). The ends lost 6 bases at V and 2 bases at J; junction bases unmatched: 3. CDR3 length equals 13 residues. The CDR3 spells CASSGTAQETQYF. The CDR3 nucleotides are TGTGCCAGTAGCGGGACAGCACAAGAGACCCAGTACTTC.

The rearrangement joins TRBV18 to TRBJ2-2, with a tentative D call TRBD2 (5 bases). Trimming cost V 3 bases and J 5 bases, with 7 bases left between them. CDR1 is KGHSH and CDR2 is LQKENI in the germline V gene. The CDR3 sequence is 13 residues long. The CDR3 loop reads CASSPRGTGELFF. CDR3 nucleotide sequence: TGTGCCAGCTCACCCCGAGGGACCGGGGAGCTGTTTTTT. Filled out from reference TRBV18 and TRBJ2-2, the complete variable domain reads NAGVMQNPRHLVRRRGQEARLRCSPMKGHSHVYWYRQLPEEGLKFMVYLQKENIIDESGMPKERFSAEFPKEGPSILRIQQVVRGDSAAYFCASSPRGTGELFFGEGSRLTVL.

The chain employs TRBV21-1 and TRBJ1-1. TRBV21-1 is recorded as a pseudogene. The CDR3 runs to 17 residues. The CDR3 is CASSFGVATQFRTEAFF. CDR3 DNA sequence: TGTGCCAGCAGTTTCGGTGTAGCTACACAATTTCGCACTGAAGCTTTCTTT.

Only a few counts were recorded for this clone. The chain couples TRBV6-6 to TRBJ2-7; TRBD2 agrees at 8 bases. CDR1 is MNHNY, CDR2 SVGAGI, per germline (reference sequence). V gave up 4 bases and J gave up 3 bases; unmatched junction bases: 8. This CDR3 has 15 amino acids. The CDR3: CASSSPGLGYYEQYF. The CDR3 bases are TGTGCCAGCAGTTCCCCGGGACTAGGATACTACGAGCAGTACTTC.

There are a few counts of this clone. The V and J genes are TRBV4-3 and TRBJ2-1; no firm D call. The CDR3 is 13 amino acids. V lost 4 bases to trimming and J lost 5 bases, with 9 bases between them. Germline CDR1 reads LGHNA; CDR2 reads YSLEER. Here the CDR3 reads CASSPLRDNEQFF. CDR3 bases: TGCGCCAGCAGCCCCCTAAGAGACAATGAGCAGTTCTTC.

The CDR3 region has the DNA TGTGCCAGCAGCTCCGGTGGCCGGGAGTCGGAAGAGCAGTACTTC. Translating gives CASSSGGRESEEQYF. V and J are TRBV11-3 and TRBJ2-7; D may be TRBD2 (6 bases). The V gene lost 4 bases and the J gene lost 7 bases, with 20 bases spanning the gap. The CDR3 runs to 15 residues. Germline V gene sequence: CDR1 SGHNT, CDR2 YENEEA.

The CDR3 loop is CASSQGGMGNQPQHF. CDR3 bases: TGCGCCAGCAGCCAAGGGGGCATGGGGAATCAGCCCCAGCATTTT. V is TRBV5-1 and J is TRBJ1-5, with 7 bases aligning to TRBD1. Germline lookup yields CDR1 SGHRS and CDR2 YFSETQ. There are 15 residues in the CDR3. With V trimmed by 4 bases and J by 4 bases, 8 bases remained unmatched.

The chain employs TRBV6-4 and TRBJ2-2; the match to TRBD2 covers 10 bases. Trimming took 0 bases from V and 4 from J; bases not matched to a gene: 2. CDR3 length: 16 residues. Germline V CDR1 and CDR2: MRHNA, SNTAGT. Here the CDR3 reads CASSDSSGGATGELFF. CDR3 coding DNA: TGTGCCAGCAGTGACTCGAGCGGGGGGGCCACCGGGGAGCTGTTTTTT.

The V and J genes are TRBV9 and TRBJ2-1, with 10 bases identical to TRBD2. V shed 4 bases, J shed 8 bases, and the junction held 6 bases outside the gene matches. The CDR3 length is 14 residues. Germline V lookup: CDR1 SGDLS, CDR2 YYNGEE. The CDR3 loop reads CASSPIGTSDEQFF. The CDR3 nucleotides are TGTGCCAGCAGCCCCATCGGGACTAGCGATGAGCAGTTCTTC.

The V call is TRBV10-1, the J call TRBJ1-5, with a possible D match to TRBD1 (6 bases). Germline V gives CDR1 WNHNN, CDR2 SYGVQD (reference sequence). The CDR3 spans 16 residues. V was pared by 4 bases and J by 0 bases, with 13 bases between. CDR3 sequence reads: CASSVQGNYSNQPQHF. In nucleotides, the CDR3 is TGCGCCAGCAGTGTACAGGGAAACTATAGCAATCAGCCCCAGCATTTT.